Listed here is a single T cell receptor (beta chain). It has no known antigen specificity. Nothing much larger sits one base from this clone, and base qualities are not available. These data originate in a study of blood T cell repertoires in COVID-19 (dated by TCRdb to 2019 to 2021). Some background on the complete study: Samples from collaborators originated in the United States, Italy and Spain and spanned both the acute and convalescent phases of COVID-19. The prospective study material was composed of cDNA or gDNA derived from T cells, B-cell-depleted T cells, or PBMCs. Deeply sampled blood TCRbeta repertoires from subjects exposed to, actively infected with, or recovered from COVID-19 were included in the dataset. A freely available public database, intended as a resource for researchers studying the immune response to SARS-CoV-2, is where the repertoires were released. The samples were drawn from the first 160 participants of the ongoing ImmuneRACE study and from more than 1,000 subjects provided by 6 global collaborators. Nearly every sample came with metadata listing a de-identified subject ID, COVID-19 status, age in years and sex. Where HLA class I and class II types were available, the types were taken from metadata supplied by the sample provider, not from assay-based typing. The investigation overall reported the following: The quantity of clinical and demographic metadata differed by source and by participant and was supplied without curation.

The CDR3 goes from the cysteine to the phenylalanine over 12 residues. Only CDR3 DNA is held: 36 bases, read in frame from base 1. Here V drops 3 bases and J drops 7 bases, and the junction holds 1 base not matched to any gene. Each collaborating institution followed its own protocols to collect whole blood in K2EDTA tubes. For TCRbeta analysis, collaborators shipped samples as frozen whole blood, isolated PBMCs, or DNA extracted from either of those sample types. TCRbeta CDR3 regions were amplified from genomic DNA by means of the immunoSEQ Assay, a bias-controlled multiplex PCR. In the paper's pipeline: The number of nucleated cells in each sample was estimated by amplification of reference gene primers within the assay. To quantify the absolute abundance of each unique TCRbeta CDR3 rearrangement, sequence reads were collapsed and filtered. For each sample, productive Simpson clonality was calculated as the square root of Simpson's diversity index across productive rearrangements. This immuneACCESS table, as held by TCRdb, lists in-frame sequences with V and J called but not all clones. Of the missing ones, under half trace to an unresolved V gene in checked studies; the others have no known cause. V and J calls and clone size are as listed in that table; D and trimming were resolved from the DNA. This sample lists 150,000 or so clones; roughly 83% were detected once. The top ten clones comprise 3% of the sample.

The chain joins TRBV12-3 or TRBV12-4 to TRBJ1-1; 8 bases in the junction line up with TRBD1. Sequences were obtained from peripheral blood. The source of this sequence is a woman of 80 years or more with acute or convalescent COVID-19. The DNA sequence is as follows: TGTGCCAGCAGTTTTGACAGGGGTGAAGCTTTCTTT. This codes for CASSFDRGEAFF.